The present T cell receptor beta chain was sequenced within a study of blood T cell repertoires in COVID-19. Background on the study: The United States, Italy and Spain provided the acute and convalescent COVID-19 samples. PBMCs, B-cell-depleted T cells, or T cells provided the cDNA or gDNA that made up the material.

The Seattle site enrolled patients during active infection and followed them longitudinally. Authors' methods: Reference gene primer amplification gave estimated nucleated cell counts. Here immunoSEQ multiplex PCR was the method, and the copy in TCRdb shows in-frame clones only, minus some. That table supplies the V and J calls and clone size; D and trimming were determined from the DNA. Of a few hundred thousand clones in the sample, nearly 90% were seen once. Looked up from germline, CDR1 is WSHSY and CDR2 is SAAADI. V was shortened by 8 bases and J by 5 bases, with 12 bases between the two germline ends. CDR3 length: 12 amino acids.

The V call is TRBV10-2, the J call TRBJ1-1; D possibly corresponds to TRBD1 (5 bases). Sequenced: peripheral blood. The receptor comes from a woman in her thirties with COVID-19, enrolled during active disease. The CDR3 sequence is CASGVGGTEAFF. CDR3 nucleotide sequence: TGCGCCAGCGGGGTGGGGGGAACTGAAGCTTTCTTT.